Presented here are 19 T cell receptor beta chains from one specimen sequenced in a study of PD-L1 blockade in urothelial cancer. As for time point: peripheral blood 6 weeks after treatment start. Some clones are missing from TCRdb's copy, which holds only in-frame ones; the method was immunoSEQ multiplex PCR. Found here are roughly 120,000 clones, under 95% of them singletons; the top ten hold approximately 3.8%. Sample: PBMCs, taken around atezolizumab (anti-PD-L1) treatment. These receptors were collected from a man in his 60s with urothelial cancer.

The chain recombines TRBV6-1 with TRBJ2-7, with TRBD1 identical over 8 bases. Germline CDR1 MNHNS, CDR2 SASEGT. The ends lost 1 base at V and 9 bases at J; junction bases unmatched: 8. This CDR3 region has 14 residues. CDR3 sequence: CASSEGGQAIGQYF. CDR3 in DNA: TGTGCCAGCAGTGAAGGGGGACAGGCTATAGGGCAGTACTTC.

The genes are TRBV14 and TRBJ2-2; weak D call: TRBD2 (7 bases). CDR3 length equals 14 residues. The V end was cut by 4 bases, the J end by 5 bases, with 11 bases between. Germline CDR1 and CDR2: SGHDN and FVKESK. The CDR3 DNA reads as TGTGCCAGCAGCCCACAGGGAGGGACCGGGGAGCTGTTTTTT. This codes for CASSPQGGTGELFF.

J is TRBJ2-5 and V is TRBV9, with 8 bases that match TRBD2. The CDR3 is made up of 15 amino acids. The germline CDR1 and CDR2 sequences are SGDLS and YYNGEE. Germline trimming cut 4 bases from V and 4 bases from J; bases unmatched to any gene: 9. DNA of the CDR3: TGTGCCAGCAGCCTCGGGGGGGGAGGGGTAGAGACCCAGTACTTC. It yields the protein CASSLGGGGVETQYF.

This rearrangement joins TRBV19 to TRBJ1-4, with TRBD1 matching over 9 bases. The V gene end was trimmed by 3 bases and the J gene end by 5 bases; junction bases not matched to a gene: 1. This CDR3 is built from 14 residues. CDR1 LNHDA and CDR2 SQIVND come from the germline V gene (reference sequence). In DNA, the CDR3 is TGTGCCAGTAGTATCGGGACAGGGAATGAAAAACTGTTTTTT. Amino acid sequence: CASSIGTGNEKLFF.

CDR3 amino acids: CASSGRWGDRGEDTQYF. CDR3 sequence (DNA): TGTGCCAGCAGCGGACGCTGGGGGGACAGGGGGGAAGATACGCAGTATTTT. This chain joins TRBV13 and TRBJ2-3, with 11 bases matching TRBD1. The CDR3 runs 17 residues. The ends lost 5 bases at V and 5 bases at J; junction bases unmatched: 12. The germline V gene encodes CDR1 PRHDT and CDR2 FYEKMQ (reference sequence).

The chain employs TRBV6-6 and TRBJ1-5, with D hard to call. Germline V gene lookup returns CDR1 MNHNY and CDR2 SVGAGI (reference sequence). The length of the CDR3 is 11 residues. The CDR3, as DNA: TGTGCGGCGGGGAGCAATCAGCCCCAGCATTTT. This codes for CAAGSNQPQHF.

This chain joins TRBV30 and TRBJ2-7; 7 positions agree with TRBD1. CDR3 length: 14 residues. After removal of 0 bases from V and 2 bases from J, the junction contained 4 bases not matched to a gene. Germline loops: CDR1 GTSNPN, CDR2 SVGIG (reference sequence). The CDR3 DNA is TGTGCCTGGAGTGTACAGGGGTGGGCCTACGAGCAGTACTTC. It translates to CAWSVQGWAYEQYF. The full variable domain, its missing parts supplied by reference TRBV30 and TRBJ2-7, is SQTIHQWPATLVQPVGSPLSLECTVEGTSNPNLYWYRQAAGRGLQLLFYSVGIGQISSEVPQNLSASRPQDRQFILSSKKLLLSDSGFYLCAWSVQGWAYEQYFGPGTRLTVT.

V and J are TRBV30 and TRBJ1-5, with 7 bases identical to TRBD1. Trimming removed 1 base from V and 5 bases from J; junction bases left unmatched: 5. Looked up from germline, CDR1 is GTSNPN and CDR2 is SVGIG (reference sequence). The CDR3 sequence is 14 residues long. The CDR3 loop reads CAWSARGTDQPQHF. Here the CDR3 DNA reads TGTGCCTGGAGTGCACGCGGGACAGATCAGCCCCAGCATTTT. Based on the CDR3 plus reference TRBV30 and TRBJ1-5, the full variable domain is SQTIHQWPATLVQPVGSPLSLECTVEGTSNPNLYWYRQAAGRGLQLLFYSVGIGQISSEVPQNLSASRPQDRQFILSSKKLLLSDSGFYLCAWSARGTDQPQHFGDGTRLSIL.

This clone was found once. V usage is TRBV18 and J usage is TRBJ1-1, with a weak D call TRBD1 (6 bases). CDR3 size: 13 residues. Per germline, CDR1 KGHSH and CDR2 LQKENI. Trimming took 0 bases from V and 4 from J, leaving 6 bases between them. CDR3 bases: TGTGCCAGCTCACCACCGGGGGCCACTGAAGCTTTCTTT. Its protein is CASSPPGATEAFF.

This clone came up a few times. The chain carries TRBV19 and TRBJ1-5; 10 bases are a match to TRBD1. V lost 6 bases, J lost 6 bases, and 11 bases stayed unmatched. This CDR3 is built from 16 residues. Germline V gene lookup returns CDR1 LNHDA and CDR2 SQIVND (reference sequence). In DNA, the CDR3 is TGTGCCAGTAGGCCCGGCGACAGGGGGCGCGTTCAGCCCCAGCATTTT. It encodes CASRPGDRGRVQPQHF. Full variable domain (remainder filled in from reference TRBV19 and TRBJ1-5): DGGITQSPKYLFRKEGQNVTLSCEQNLNHDAMYWYRQDPGQGLRLIYYSQIVNDFQKGDIAEGYSVSREKKESFPLTVTSAQKNPTAFYLCASRPGDRGRVQPQHFGDGTRLSIL.

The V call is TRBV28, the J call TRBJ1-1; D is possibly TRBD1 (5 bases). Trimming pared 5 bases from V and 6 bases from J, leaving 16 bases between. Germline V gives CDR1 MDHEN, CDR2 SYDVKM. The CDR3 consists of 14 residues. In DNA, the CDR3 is TGTGCCAGCAGTCCCCCCAGGGACTTTGCTGAAGCTTTCTTT. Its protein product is CASSPPRDFAEAFF. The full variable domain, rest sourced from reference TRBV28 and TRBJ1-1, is DVKVTQSSRYLVKRTGEKVFLECVQDMDHENMFWYRQDPGLGLRLIYFSYDVKMKEKGDIPEGYSVSREKKERFSLILESASTNQTSMYLCASSPPRDFAEAFFGQGTRLTVV.

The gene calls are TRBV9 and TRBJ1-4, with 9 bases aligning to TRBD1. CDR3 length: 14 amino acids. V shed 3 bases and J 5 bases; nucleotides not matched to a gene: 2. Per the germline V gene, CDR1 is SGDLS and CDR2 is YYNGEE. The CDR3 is CASSADRGNEKLFF. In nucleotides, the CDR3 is TGTGCCAGCAGCGCAGACAGGGGGAATGAAAAACTGTTTTTT.

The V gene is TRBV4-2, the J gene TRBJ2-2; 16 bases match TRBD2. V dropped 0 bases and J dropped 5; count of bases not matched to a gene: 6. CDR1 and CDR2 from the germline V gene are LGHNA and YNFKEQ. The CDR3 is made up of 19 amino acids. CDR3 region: CASSQDPGLAGGQTGELFF. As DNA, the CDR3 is TGTGCCAGCAGCCAAGATCCGGGACTAGCGGGGGGGCAGACCGGGGAGCTGTTTTTT.

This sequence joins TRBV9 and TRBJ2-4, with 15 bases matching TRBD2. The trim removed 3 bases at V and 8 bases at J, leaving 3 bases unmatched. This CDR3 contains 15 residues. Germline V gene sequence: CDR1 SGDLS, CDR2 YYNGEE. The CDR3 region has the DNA TGTGCCAGCAGCGCTGGACTAGCGGGAGGGGACATTCAGTACTTC. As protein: CASSAGLAGGDIQYF.

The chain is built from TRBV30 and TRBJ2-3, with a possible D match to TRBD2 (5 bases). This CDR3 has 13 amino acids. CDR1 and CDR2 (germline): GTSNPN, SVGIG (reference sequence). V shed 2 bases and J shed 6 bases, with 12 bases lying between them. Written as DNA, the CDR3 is TGTGCCTGGAGTCAAAGGGAGAGGGATACGCAGTATTTT. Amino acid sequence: CAWSQRERDTQYF.

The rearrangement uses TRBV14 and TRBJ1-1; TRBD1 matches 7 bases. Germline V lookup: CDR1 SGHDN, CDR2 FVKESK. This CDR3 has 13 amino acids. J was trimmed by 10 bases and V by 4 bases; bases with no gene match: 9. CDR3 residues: CASSRLQGRGAFF. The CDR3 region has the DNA TGTGCCAGCAGCCGGTTACAGGGGAGAGGAGCTTTCTTT.

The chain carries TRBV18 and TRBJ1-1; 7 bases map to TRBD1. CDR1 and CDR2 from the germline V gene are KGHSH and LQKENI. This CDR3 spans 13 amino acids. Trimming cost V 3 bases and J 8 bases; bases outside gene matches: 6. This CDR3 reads CASSPRRDSEAFF. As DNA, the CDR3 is TGTGCCAGCTCACCCCGCCGGGACAGCGAAGCTTTCTTT.

The CDR3 here is CASRFRDYPIEQYF. The CDR3 nucleotides read TGTGCCAGCAGGTTCCGGGACTATCCTATCGAGCAGTACTTC. V and J are TRBV21-1 and TRBJ2-7; TRBD2 is taken as the D call from the table, unchecked against the DNA. TRBV21-1 is annotated as a pseudogene. There are 14 residues in the CDR3.

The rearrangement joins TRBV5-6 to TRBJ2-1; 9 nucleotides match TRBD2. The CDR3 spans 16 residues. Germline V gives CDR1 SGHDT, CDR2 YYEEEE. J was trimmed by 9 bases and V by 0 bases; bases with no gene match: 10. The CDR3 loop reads CASSLGSSGVVAEQFF. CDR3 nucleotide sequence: TGTGCCAGCAGCTTGGGGTCTAGCGGGGTGGTCGCTGAGCAGTTCTTC.